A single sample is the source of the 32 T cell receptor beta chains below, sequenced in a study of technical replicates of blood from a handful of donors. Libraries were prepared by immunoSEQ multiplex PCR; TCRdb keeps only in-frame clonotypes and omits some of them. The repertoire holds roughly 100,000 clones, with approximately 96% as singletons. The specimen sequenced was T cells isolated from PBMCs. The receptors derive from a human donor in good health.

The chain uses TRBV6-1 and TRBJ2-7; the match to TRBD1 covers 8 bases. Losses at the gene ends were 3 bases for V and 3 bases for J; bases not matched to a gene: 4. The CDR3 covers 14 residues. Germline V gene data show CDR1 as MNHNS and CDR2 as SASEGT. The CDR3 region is CASSERDRRYEQYF. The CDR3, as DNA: TGTGCCAGCAGTGAGAGGGACAGGCGCTACGAGCAGTACTTC.

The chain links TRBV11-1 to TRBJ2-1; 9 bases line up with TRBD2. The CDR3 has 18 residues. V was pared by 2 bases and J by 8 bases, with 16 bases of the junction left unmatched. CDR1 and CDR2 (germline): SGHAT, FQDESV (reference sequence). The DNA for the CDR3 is TGTGCCAGCAGCTTAAGAGAGTTTGGGACTAGCAGGTCGGATGAGCAGTTCTTC. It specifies CASSLREFGTSRSDEQFF.

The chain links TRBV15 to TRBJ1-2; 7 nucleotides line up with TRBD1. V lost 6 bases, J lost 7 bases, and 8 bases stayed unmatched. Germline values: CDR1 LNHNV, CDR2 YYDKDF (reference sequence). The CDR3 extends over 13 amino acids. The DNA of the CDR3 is TGTGCCACCAGTAATCAGGGGGTGGTTGGCTACACCTTC. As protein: CATSNQGVVGYTF. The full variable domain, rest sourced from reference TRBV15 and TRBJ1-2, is DAMVIQNPRYQVTQFGKPVTLSCSQTLNHNVMYWYQQKSSQAPKLLFHYYDKDFNNEADTPDNFQSRRPNTSFCFLDIRSPGLGDTAMYLCATSNQGVVGYTFGSGTRLTVV.

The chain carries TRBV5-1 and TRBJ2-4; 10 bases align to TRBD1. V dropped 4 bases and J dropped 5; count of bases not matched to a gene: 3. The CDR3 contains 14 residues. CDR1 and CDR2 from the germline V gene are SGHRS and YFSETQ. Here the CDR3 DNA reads TGCGCCAGCAGCATGACAGGGGGCCAAAACATTCAGTACTTC. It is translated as CASSMTGGQNIQYF.

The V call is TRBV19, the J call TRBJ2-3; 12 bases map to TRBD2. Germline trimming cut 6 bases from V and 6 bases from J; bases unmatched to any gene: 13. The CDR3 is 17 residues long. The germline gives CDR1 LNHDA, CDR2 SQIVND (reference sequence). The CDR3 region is CASSGSVTSGRADTQYF. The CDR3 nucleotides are TGTGCCAGTAGCGGCTCCGTGACTAGCGGGAGAGCTGATACGCAGTATTTT.

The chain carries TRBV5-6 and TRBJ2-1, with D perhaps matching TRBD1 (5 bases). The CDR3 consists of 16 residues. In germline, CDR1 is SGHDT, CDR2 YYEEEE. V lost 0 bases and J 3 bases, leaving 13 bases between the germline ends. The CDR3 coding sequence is TGTGCCAGCAGCTTGGAAAGGGGAAGGCTCTACAATGAGCAGTTCTTC. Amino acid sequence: CASSLERGRLYNEQFF.

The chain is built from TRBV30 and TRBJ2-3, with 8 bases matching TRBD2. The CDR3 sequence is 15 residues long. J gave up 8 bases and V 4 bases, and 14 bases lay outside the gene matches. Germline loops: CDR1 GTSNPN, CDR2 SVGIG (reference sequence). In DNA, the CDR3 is TGTGCCTGGAACGGGGGGGCTGGTCAGTACGTTACGCAGTATTTT. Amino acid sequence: CAWNGGAGQYVTQYF.

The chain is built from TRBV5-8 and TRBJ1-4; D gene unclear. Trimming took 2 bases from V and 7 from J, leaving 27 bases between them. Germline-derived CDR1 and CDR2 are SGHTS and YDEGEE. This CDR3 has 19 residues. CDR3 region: CASSFHGLTKPAPGEKLFF. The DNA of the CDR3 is TGTGCCAGCAGCTTCCATGGACTAACTAAACCTGCCCCGGGTGAAAAACTGTTTTTT.

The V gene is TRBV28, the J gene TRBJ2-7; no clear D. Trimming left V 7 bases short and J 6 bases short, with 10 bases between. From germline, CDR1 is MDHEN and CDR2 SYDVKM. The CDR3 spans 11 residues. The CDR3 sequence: CASTVYGEQYF. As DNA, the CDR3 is TGTGCCAGCACGGTTTACGGCGAGCAGTACTTC.

The CDR3 DNA sequence: TGTGCCAGCAGCCCTAGGGTGGGACACTTCTCCTACAATGAGCAGTTCTTC. This gives the protein CASSPRVGHFSYNEQFF. V is TRBV7-9 and J is TRBJ2-1; D is perhaps TRBD1 (6 bases). There are 17 residues in the CDR3. Germline V CDR1 and CDR2: SEHNR, FQNEAQ (reference sequence). The V end lost 5 bases, the J end lost 0 bases, and 17 bases lay between the germline ends.

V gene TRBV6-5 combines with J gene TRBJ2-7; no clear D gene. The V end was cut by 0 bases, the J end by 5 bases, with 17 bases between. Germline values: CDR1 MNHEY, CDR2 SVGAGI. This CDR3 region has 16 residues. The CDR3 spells CASSYSLAVGGDEQYF. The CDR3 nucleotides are TGTGCCAGCAGTTACTCTTTGGCGGTTGGTGGAGACGAGCAGTACTTC.

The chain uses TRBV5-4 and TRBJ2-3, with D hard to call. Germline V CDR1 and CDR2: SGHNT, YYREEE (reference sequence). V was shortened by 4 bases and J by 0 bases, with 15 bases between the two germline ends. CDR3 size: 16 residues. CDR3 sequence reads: CASSRTTSPSTDTQYF. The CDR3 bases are TGTGCCAGCAGCCGTACGACAAGCCCTAGCACAGATACGCAGTATTTT.

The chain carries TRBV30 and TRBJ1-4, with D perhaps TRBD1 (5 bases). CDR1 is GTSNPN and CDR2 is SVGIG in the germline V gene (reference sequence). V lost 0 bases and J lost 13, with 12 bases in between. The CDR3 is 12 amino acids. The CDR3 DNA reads TGTGCCTGGAGTGTATTGGGGGGACTACTGTTTTTT. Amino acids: CAWSVLGGLLFF.

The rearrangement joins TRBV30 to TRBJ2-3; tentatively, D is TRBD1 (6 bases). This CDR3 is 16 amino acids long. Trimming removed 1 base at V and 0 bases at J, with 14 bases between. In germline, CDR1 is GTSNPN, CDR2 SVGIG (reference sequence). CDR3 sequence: CAWSEQGRTSTDTQYF. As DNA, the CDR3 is TGTGCCTGGAGTGAACAGGGTCGGACTAGCACAGATACGCAGTATTTT.

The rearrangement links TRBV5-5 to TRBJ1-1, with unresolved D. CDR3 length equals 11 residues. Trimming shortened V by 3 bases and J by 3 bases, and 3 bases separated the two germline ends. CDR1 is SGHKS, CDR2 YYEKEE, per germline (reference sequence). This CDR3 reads CASSWHTEAFF. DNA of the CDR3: TGTGCCAGCAGCTGGCACACTGAAGCTTTCTTT.

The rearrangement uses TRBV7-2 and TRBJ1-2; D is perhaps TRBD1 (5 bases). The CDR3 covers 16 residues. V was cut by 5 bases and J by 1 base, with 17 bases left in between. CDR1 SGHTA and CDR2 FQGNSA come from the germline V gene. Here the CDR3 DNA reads TGTGCCAGCAGCCCCCGGGGGTTCGGCCTTAACTATGGCTACACCTTC. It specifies CASSPRGFGLNYGYTF.

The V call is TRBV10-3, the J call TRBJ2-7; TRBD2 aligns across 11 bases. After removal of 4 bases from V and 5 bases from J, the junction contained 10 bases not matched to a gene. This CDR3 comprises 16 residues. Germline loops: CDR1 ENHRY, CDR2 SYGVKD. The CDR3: CAISALAGAKGDEQYF. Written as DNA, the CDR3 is TGTGCCATCAGTGCACTAGCGGGAGCTAAGGGGGACGAGCAGTACTTC.

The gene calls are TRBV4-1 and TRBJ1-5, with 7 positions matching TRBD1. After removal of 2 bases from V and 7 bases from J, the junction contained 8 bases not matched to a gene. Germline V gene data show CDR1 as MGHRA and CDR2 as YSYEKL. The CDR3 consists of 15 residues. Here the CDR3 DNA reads TGCGCCAGCAGCCAAAGAGACAGGGTATCACAGCCCCAGCATTTT. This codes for CASSQRDRVSQPQHF.

DNA of the CDR3: TGTGCCTGGAGTATGACAGGGGTGAACACTGAAGCTTTCTTT. It is translated as CAWSMTGVNTEAFF. V is TRBV30 and J is TRBJ1-1, with 8 bases aligning to TRBD1. V was pared by 2 bases and J by 0 bases, with 2 bases of the junction left unmatched. Germline CDR1 GTSNPN, CDR2 SVGIG (reference sequence). The CDR3 sequence is 14 residues long.

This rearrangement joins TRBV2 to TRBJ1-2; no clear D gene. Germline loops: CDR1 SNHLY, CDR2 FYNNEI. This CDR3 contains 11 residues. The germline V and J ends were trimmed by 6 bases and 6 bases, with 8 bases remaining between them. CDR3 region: CASSFANGYTF. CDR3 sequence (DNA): TGTGCCAGCAGCTTCGCTAATGGCTACACCTTC.

The CDR3 DNA is TGTGCCTGGAGCAAGACTCGTAGTAAAAACATTCAGTACTTC. Its translation is CAWSKTRSKNIQYF. V usage is TRBV30 and J usage is TRBJ2-4; D is unresolved. The CDR3 spans 14 residues. V was pared by 3 bases and J by 4 bases, with 13 bases between. Germline V gene sequence: CDR1 GTSNPN, CDR2 SVGIG (reference sequence).

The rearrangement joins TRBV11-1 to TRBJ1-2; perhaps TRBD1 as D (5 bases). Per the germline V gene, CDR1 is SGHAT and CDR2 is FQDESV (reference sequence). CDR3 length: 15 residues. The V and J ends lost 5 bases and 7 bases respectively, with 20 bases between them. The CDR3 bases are TGTGCCAGCAGCGTCCACAGGACCCCAAGAGGTGGCTACACCTTC. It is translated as CASSVHRTPRGGYTF. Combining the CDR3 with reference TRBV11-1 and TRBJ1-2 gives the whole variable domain EAEVAQSPRYKITEKSQAVAFWCDPISGHATLYWYRQILGQGPELLVQFQDESVVDDSQLPKDRFSAERLKGVDSTLKIQPAELGDSAMYLCASSVHRTPRGGYTFGSGTRLTVV.

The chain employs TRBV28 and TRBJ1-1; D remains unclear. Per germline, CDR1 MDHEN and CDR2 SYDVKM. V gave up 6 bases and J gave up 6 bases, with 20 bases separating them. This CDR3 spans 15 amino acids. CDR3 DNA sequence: TGTGCCAGCAGAACCCCGGGGTCGGGTGTCCCTGAAGCTTTCTTT. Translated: CASRTPGSGVPEAFF.

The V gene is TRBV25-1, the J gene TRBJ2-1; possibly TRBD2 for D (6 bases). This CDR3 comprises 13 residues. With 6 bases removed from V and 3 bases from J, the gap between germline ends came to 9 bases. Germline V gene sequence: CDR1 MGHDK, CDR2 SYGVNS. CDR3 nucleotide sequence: TGTGCCAGCAGGATAGCGGACTACAATGAGCAGTTCTTC. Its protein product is CASRIADYNEQFF.

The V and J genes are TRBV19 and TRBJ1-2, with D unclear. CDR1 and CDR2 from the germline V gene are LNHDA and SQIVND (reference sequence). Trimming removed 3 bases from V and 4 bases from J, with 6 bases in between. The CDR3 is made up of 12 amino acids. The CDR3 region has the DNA TGTGCCAGTAGTATTCAGCGCTATGGCTACACCTTC. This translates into CASSIQRYGYTF.

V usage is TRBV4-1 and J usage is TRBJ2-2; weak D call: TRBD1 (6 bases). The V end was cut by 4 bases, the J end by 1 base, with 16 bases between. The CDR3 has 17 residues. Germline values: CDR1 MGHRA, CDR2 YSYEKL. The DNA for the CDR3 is TGCGCCAGCAGCCCCGACCCCGGACAGCTGAACACCGGGGAGCTGTTTTTT. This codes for CASSPDPGQLNTGELFF.

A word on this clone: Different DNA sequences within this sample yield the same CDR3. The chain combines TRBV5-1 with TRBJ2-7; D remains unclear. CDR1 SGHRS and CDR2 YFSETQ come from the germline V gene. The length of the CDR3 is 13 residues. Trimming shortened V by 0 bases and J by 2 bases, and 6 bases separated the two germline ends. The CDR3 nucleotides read TGCGCCAGCAGCTTGGACAGTGCCTACGAGCAGTACTTC. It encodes CASSLDSAYEQYF.

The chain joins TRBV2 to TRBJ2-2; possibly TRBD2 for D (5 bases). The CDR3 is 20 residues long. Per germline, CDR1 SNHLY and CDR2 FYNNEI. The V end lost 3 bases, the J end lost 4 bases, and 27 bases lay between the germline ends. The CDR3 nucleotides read TGTGCCAGCAGTGACAGTTGGGTCCAGACTACCCGCGAGGGCACCGGGGAGCTGTTTTTT. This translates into CASSDSWVQTTREGTGELFF.

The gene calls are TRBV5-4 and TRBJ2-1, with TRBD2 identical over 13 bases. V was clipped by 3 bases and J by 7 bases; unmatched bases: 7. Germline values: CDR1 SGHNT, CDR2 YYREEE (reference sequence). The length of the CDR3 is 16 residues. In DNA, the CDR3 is TGTGCCAGCAGCTCGGCCCCGGGACTAGCGGGAAATGAGCAGTTCTTC. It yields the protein CASSSAPGLAGNEQFF.

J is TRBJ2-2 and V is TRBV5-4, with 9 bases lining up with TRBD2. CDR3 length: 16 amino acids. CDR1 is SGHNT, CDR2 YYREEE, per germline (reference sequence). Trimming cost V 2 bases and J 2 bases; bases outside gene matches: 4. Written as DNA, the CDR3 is TGTGCCAGCAGCTTTGGCGGGAGGGATAACACCGGGGAGCTGTTTTTT. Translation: CASSFGGRDNTGELFF.

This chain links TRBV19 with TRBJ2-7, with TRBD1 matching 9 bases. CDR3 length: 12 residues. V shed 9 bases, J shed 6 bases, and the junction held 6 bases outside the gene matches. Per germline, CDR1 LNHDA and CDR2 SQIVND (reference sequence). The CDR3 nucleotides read TGTGCCAGCTCCGTGGACAGGGGCGAGCAGTACTTC. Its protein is CASSVDRGEQYF.

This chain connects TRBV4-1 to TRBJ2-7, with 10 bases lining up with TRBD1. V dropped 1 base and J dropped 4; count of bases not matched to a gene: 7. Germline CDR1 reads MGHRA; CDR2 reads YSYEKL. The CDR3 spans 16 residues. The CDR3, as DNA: TGCGCCAGCAGCCAAGTAATGGGACAGGGGTGGTACGAGCAGTACTTC. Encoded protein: CASSQVMGQGWYEQYF.